Listed below are T cell receptor beta chains from one sample, sequenced in a study of blood T cell repertoires in COVID-19. Generated by immunoSEQ multiplex PCR, the TCRdb table keeps only in-frame clones and is missing some. The sample records about 260,000 clones, 85% to 90% being singletons. Material for sequencing was peripheral blood. These receptors were obtained from a woman between 55 and 75 years old with COVID-19, enrolled during active disease. The CDR3 runs from the conserved cysteine through the conserved F or W. Each record gives: D gene, J gene, V gene, clone size, CDR3 DNA, CDR3 protein. D genes are given only for firm matches. Expanded clones get a size class; other rows say once, few or many, or leave the size out.

D: NA
J: TRBJ1-5
V: TRBV11-3
size: NA
DNA: TGTGCCAGCAGCTTCAGGCTGTACAATCAGCCCCAGCATTTT
CDR3: CASSFRLYNQPQHF

D: NA
J: TRBJ2-1
V: TRBV7-3
size: NA
DNA: TGTGCCAGCAGCTTCCTAGCGACTGGCTATAATGAGCAGTTCTTC
CDR3: CASSFLATGYNEQFF

D: TRBD2
J: TRBJ2-7
V: TRBV7-2
size: few
DNA: TGTGCCAGCAGCTTAATACCCGGGGGGGAGCAGTACTTC
CDR3: CASSLIPGGEQYF

D: TRBD1
J: TRBJ2-2
V: TRBV6-1
size: NA
DNA: TGTGCCAGCATTAGAGGACAGGGGACTTCCGGGGAGCTGTTTTTT
CDR3: CASIRGQGTSGELFF

D: NA
J: TRBJ1-6
V: TRBV2
size: NA
DNA: TGTGCCAGCAGTGAGCTGGGGGCTCGGTCACCCCTCCACTTT
CDR3: CASSELGARSPLHF

D: NA
J: TRBJ1-5
V: TRBV7-2
size: few
DNA: TGTGCCAGCAGCTCTCGGGGTTGGGGTGAGGGGCCCCAGCATTTT
CDR3: CASSSRGWGEGPQHF

D: TRBD1
J: TRBJ2-7
V: TRBV28
size: NA
DNA: TGTGCCAGCAGTTTACCCAGGGGGAGCGAGCAGTACTTC
CDR3: CASSLPRGSEQYF

D: TRBD1
J: TRBJ2-7
V: TRBV7-9
size: NA
DNA: TGTGCCAGTACCCTAGGGGGTCCTGGGACAGGGGTTTACGAGCAGTACTTC
CDR3: CASTLGGPGTGVYEQYF

D: TRBD1
J: TRBJ1-2
V: TRBV6-5
size: NA
DNA: TGTGCCAGCAGCCGCACGCCAGGGGGCGCGGAAGGCTACACCTTC
CDR3: CASSRTPGGAEGYTF

D: TRBD2
J: TRBJ2-7
V: TRBV7-9
size: NA
DNA: TGTGCCAGCAGCTTAGCGGGGGAGGGCGAGCAGTACTTC
CDR3: CASSLAGEGEQYF

D: NA
J: TRBJ2-1
V: TRBV6-6
size: NA
DNA: TGTGCCAGCAGTTACGGTCGGTATTCCTACAATGAGCAGTTCTTC
CDR3: CASSYGRYSYNEQFF

D: TRBD1
J: TRBJ1-5
V: TRBV19
size: NA
DNA: TGTGCCAGTAGTCGACAGGGGCGGTTGCGCAATCAGCCCCAGCATTTT
CDR3: CASSRQGRLRNQPQHF

D: TRBD2
J: TRBJ2-7
V: TRBV11-1
size: NA
DNA: TGTGCCAGCAGCTTAGCGGTGACTAGCGGGCCTGGGGAGCAGTACTTC
CDR3: CASSLAVTSGPGEQYF

D: NA
J: TRBJ2-1
V: TRBV11-3
size: NA
DNA: TGTGCCAGCAGCTTAGGGCAGGACTCGTCCAATGAGCAGTTCTTC
CDR3: CASSLGQDSSNEQFF

D: NA
J: TRBJ1-5
V: TRBV7-2
size: once
DNA: TGTGCCAGCAGCCTGAACGGTTTGTCCCAGCATTTT
CDR3: CASSLNGLSQHF

D: NA
J: TRBJ2-2
V: TRBV9
size: NA
DNA: TGTGCCAGCAGCGTAGGGAGCGGAGCGAACACCGGGGAGCTGTTTTTT
CDR3: CASSVGSGANTGELFF

D: TRBD2
J: TRBJ2-3
V: TRBV11-3
size: NA
DNA: TGTGCCAGCAGCAGTCGTGGACTAGCGGCCGGCGGAGATACGCAGTATTTT
CDR3: CASSSRGLAAGGDTQYF

D: NA
J: TRBJ1-2
V: TRBV19
size: NA
DNA: TGTGCCAGTAGTATAGACCGGACAGTCGATGGCTACACCTTC
CDR3: CASSIDRTVDGYTF

D: NA
J: TRBJ1-1
V: TRBV4-3
size: NA
DNA: TGCGCCAGCAGCCAATTGGTGTCGCGATCGAGAACTGAAGCTTTCTTT
CDR3: CASSQLVSRSRTEAFF

D: NA
J: TRBJ1-2
V: TRBV6-6
size: NA
DNA: TGTGCCAGCAACTTAGGAGAGACAGTTGTTGCCTATGGCTACACCTTC
CDR3: CASNLGETVVAYGYTF

D: NA
J: TRBJ2-3
V: TRBV5-1
size: NA
DNA: TGCGCCAGCAGCTTGCAGGGGCGAAGCACAGATACGCAGTATTTT
CDR3: CASSLQGRSTDTQYF

D: TRBD1
J: TRBJ2-2
V: TRBV5-1
size: NA
DNA: TGCGCCAGCAGCTTGGCGGGCAGGGGGACCGGGGAGCTGTTTTTT
CDR3: CASSLAGRGTGELFF

D: TRBD1
J: TRBJ2-5
V: TRBV10-3
size: NA
DNA: TGTGCCATCAGACAGGGGGCTCAAGAGACCCAGTACTTC
CDR3: CAIRQGAQETQYF

D: NA
J: TRBJ1-6
V: TRBV6-6
size: NA
DNA: TGTGCCAGCGGTTTAGGCAGTCTAGGCGCCCTCCACTTT
CDR3: CASGLGSLGALHF